The 28 T cell receptor beta chains below were found in one sample sequenced in a study of cytomegalovirus exposure and HLA in healthy donors. This PCR relied on a set of 60 Vbeta primers and 13 Jbeta primers. Sequenced by immunoSEQ multiplex PCR; TCRdb stores in-frame clones only, minus some. The sample has roughly 170,000 clones, 75% to 85% seen once. The sample was PBMCs. The receptors were sampled from a man under 40 in good health and CMV-seropositive.

This clone was seen a handful of times. The rearrangement links TRBV4-2 to TRBJ1-1; D call uncertain. The CDR3 extends over 15 amino acids. The germline gives CDR1 LGHNA, CDR2 YNFKEQ. The germline V and J ends were trimmed by 0 bases and 1 base, with 9 bases remaining between them. CDR3 protein: CASSQDITRNTEAFF. Written as DNA, the CDR3 is TGTGCCAGCAGCCAAGATATCACCAGGAACACTGAAGCTTTCTTT.

This sequence joins TRBV11-3 and TRBJ1-4, with D possibly TRBD1 on 6 matching bases. The length of the CDR3 is 15 residues. V was shortened by 3 bases and J by 5 bases, with 13 bases between the two germline ends. Germline CDR1 and CDR2: SGHNT and YENEEA. CDR3 nucleotides: TGTGCCAGCAGCTTGGGGGGGGCCCTCAATGAAAAACTGTTTTTT. As protein: CASSLGGALNEKLFF.

The V gene is TRBV7-2, the J gene TRBJ2-7; possibly TRBD1 for D (6 bases). Germline V CDR1 and CDR2: SGHTA, FQGNSA. The CDR3 has 16 amino acids. V was cut by 1 base and J by 0 bases, with 13 bases left in between. DNA for the CDR3: TGTGCCAGCAGCTTAGACCTTGACAGGAGCTCCTACGAGCAGTACTTC. Its translation is CASSLDLDRSSYEQYF.

This clone is a singleton in its sample. CDR3 nucleotides: TGTGCCAGCAGTTTTGCGGGGGACGAGCAGTACTTC. As protein: CASSFAGDEQYF. The chain combines TRBV27 with TRBJ2-7; 7 nucleotides line up with TRBD2. Trimming took 3 bases from V and 5 from J; bases not matched to a gene: 1. CDR3 length: 12 amino acids. Germline-derived CDR1 and CDR2 are MNHEY and SMNVEV (reference sequence).

V usage is TRBV27 and J usage is TRBJ2-2; 14 bases agree with TRBD2. This CDR3 is 18 amino acids long. Germline V gene data show CDR1 as MNHEY and CDR2 as SMNVEV (reference sequence). V dropped 5 bases and J dropped 6; count of bases not matched to a gene: 11. The CDR3 DNA follows: TGTGCCAGCAGTCTGGGGACTAGCGGGAGCGTGTATGCCGGGGAGCTGTTTTTT. Protein: CASSLGTSGSVYAGELFF.

This chain connects TRBV12-5 to TRBJ2-5; D might be TRBD1 (6 bases). The CDR3 sequence is 15 residues long. Trimming removed 0 bases at V and 5 bases at J, with 13 bases between. Germline lookup yields CDR1 LGHNT and CDR2 FRNRAP. In DNA form, the CDR3 reads TGTGCTAGTGGTTTGGTACCAGGGGCGGGTGAGACCCAGTACTTC. This gives the protein CASGLVPGAGETQYF.

V is TRBV5-4 and J is TRBJ1-1; 8 bases are a match to TRBD1. Germline trimming cut 4 bases from V and 7 bases from J; bases unmatched to any gene: 6. Per the germline V gene, CDR1 is SGHNT and CDR2 is YYREEE (reference sequence). The CDR3 consists of 13 residues. In nucleotides, the CDR3 is TGTGCCAGCAGCCTGGACAGGGTGGGTGAAGCTTTCTTT. It is translated as CASSLDRVGEAFF.

The chain recombines TRBV4-1 with TRBJ1-2; 9 nucleotides agree with TRBD1. This CDR3 is built from 15 residues. Looked up from germline, CDR1 is MGHRA and CDR2 is YSYEKL. The V and J ends lost 2 bases and 4 bases, in that order; junction bases with no gene match: 5. The CDR3 is CASSQPGQGIYGYTF. CDR3 nucleotides: TGCGCCAGCAGCCAACCGGGACAGGGAATCTATGGCTACACCTTC.

In nucleotides, the CDR3 is TGTGCCAGCAGTCGGACGGGAAACCAAGAGACCCAGTACTTC. Its translation is CASSRTGNQETQYF. This chain links TRBV5-4 with TRBJ2-5; maybe TRBD2 (5 bases). The CDR3 is made up of 14 amino acids. The V gene lost 5 bases and the J gene lost 0 bases, with 11 bases spanning the gap. Germline V gene sequence: CDR1 SGHNT, CDR2 YYREEE (reference sequence).

The V call is TRBV11-3, the J call TRBJ2-3, with 9 bases aligning to TRBD1. Germline CDR1 is SGHNT and CDR2 is YENEEA. J was trimmed by 6 bases and V by 1 base; bases with no gene match: 5. The CDR3 has 15 amino acids. The CDR3, as DNA: TGTGCCAGCAGCTTAGGGAACAGGGGGCCTGATACGCAGTATTTT. Its protein is CASSLGNRGPDTQYF.

This chain links TRBV5-1 with TRBJ2-2; 7 bases line up with TRBD2. J lost 5 bases, V lost 4 bases, and 8 bases had no gene match. The germline gives CDR1 SGHRS, CDR2 YFSETQ. There are 15 residues in the CDR3. DNA of the CDR3: TGCGCCAGCAGCCCTCGACTAGCAGAGACCGGGGAGCTGTTTTTT. Its protein product is CASSPRLAETGELFF.

The chain couples TRBV4-3 to TRBJ1-1, with 10 bases fitting TRBD1. Germline V lookup: CDR1 LGHNA, CDR2 YSLEER. The V gene end was trimmed by 1 base and the J gene end by 1 base; junction bases not matched to a gene: 6. This CDR3 comprises 17 residues. The DNA for the CDR3 is TGCGCCAGCAGCCAAGGGAACAGACAGGGGGCGAACACTGAAGCTTTCTTT. Amino acid sequence: CASSQGNRQGANTEAFF.

This rearrangement joins TRBV9 to TRBJ2-1; D unclear. CDR3 size: 12 residues. V was shortened by 3 bases and J by 3 bases, with 4 bases between the two germline ends. Germline CDR1 reads SGDLS; CDR2 reads YYNGEE. The CDR3 nucleotides are TGTGCCAGCAGCGCCGGCTACAATGAGCAGTTCTTC. It encodes CASSAGYNEQFF.

This chain links TRBV5-1 with TRBJ2-3; 8 bases line up with TRBD1. V dropped 7 bases and J dropped 4; count of bases not matched to a gene: 14. The CDR3 length is 16 residues. In germline, CDR1 is SGHRS, CDR2 YFSETQ. This CDR3 reads CASWLGGRGLADTQYF. CDR3 in DNA: TGCGCCAGCTGGCTAGGGGGCAGGGGGCTTGCAGATACGCAGTATTTT.

The gene calls are TRBV18 and TRBJ1-2; tentative D call: TRBD1 (6 bases). Germline V gives CDR1 KGHSH, CDR2 LQKENI. The V end was cut by 3 bases, the J end by 5 bases, with 10 bases between. The length of the CDR3 is 13 residues. The CDR3 spells CASSPTQGYGYTF. The CDR3 DNA sequence: TGTGCCAGCTCACCCACACAGGGATATGGCTACACCTTC. The variable domain in full, completed from reference TRBV18 and TRBJ1-2, reads NAGVMQNPRHLVRRRGQEARLRCSPMKGHSHVYWYRQLPEEGLKFMVYLQKENIIDESGMPKERFSAEFPKEGPSILRIQQVVRGDSAAYFCASSPTQGYGYTFGSGTRLTVV.

This chain uses TRBV5-1 with TRBJ2-1; 7 positions agree with TRBD1. With 1 base clipped from V and 6 bases from J, the junction kept 7 bases outside the gene matches. The germline gives CDR1 SGHRS, CDR2 YFSETQ. The CDR3 covers 15 residues. The CDR3 coding sequence is TGCGCCAGCAGCTTGCAACCTGAGGGGGCCAATGAGCAGTTCTTC. Amino acids: CASSLQPEGANEQFF.

This chain uses TRBV25-1 with TRBJ2-7; D perhaps matches TRBD2 (5 bases). Trimming pared 4 bases from V and 0 bases from J, leaving 16 bases between. The CDR3 runs to 16 residues. Germline values: CDR1 MGHDK, CDR2 SYGVNS. The CDR3 nucleotides read TGTGCCAGCAGTGGCGAGGAGGAGGCCCTCTCCTACGAGCAGTACTTC. Translating gives CASSGEEEALSYEQYF.

The chain is built from TRBV28 and TRBJ2-3; tentative D call: TRBD1 (5 bases). The CDR3 extends over 14 amino acids. Per the germline V gene, CDR1 is MDHEN and CDR2 is SYDVKM. V was trimmed by 7 bases and J by 0 bases, leaving 11 bases between them. CDR3 in amino acids: CASTLGVSTDTQYF. For the CDR3, the DNA is TGTGCCAGCACCTTAGGGGTTAGCACAGATACGCAGTATTTT.

The chain uses TRBV2 and TRBJ1-5; D may be TRBD1 (5 bases). Germline-derived CDR1 and CDR2 are SNHLY and FYNNEI. The CDR3 spans 14 residues. V dropped 7 bases and J dropped 4 bases, with 14 bases sitting between them. Here the CDR3 reads CASTEGRWNQPQHF. CDR3 DNA: TGTGCCAGCACTGAGGGGCGGTGGAATCAGCCCCAGCATTTT.

The sample holds a few counts of this clone. The genes are TRBV2 and TRBJ2-7, with 8 bases lining up with TRBD2. Germline values: CDR1 SNHLY, CDR2 FYNNEI. There are 15 residues in the CDR3. The trim removed 7 bases at V and 0 bases at J, leaving 8 bases unmatched. CDR3 sequence: CASTLESGSSYEQYF. The CDR3 DNA reads TGTGCCAGCACCCTGGAAAGCGGGAGCTCCTACGAGCAGTACTTC.

The V call is TRBV27, the J call TRBJ2-7, with 10 bases that match TRBD1. The CDR3 loop spans 15 amino acids. Looked up from germline, CDR1 is MNHEY and CDR2 is SMNVEV (reference sequence). V lost 3 bases to trimming and J lost 2 bases; unmatched junction nucleotides: 4. The CDR3 protein is CASSFRDRGTYEQYF. As DNA, the CDR3 is TGTGCCAGCAGTTTCCGGGACAGGGGTACCTACGAGCAGTACTTC.

The chain combines TRBV2 with TRBJ2-7, with 12 bases lining up with TRBD1. Germline loops: CDR1 SNHLY, CDR2 FYNNEI. The CDR3 spans 15 residues. V shed 6 bases and J 2 bases; nucleotides not matched to a gene: 5. CDR3 loop: CASSEGQGAPYEQYF. DNA for the CDR3: TGTGCCAGCAGCGAGGGACAGGGGGCCCCCTACGAGCAGTACTTC.

The chain couples TRBV4-1 to TRBJ2-2; 11 nucleotides align to TRBD1. The CDR3 has 18 residues. Trimming took 0 bases from V and 4 from J; bases not matched to a gene: 7. Germline loops: CDR1 MGHRA, CDR2 YSYEKL. The chain's CDR3 is CASSQDRTGGATTGELFF. As DNA, the CDR3 is TGCGCCAGCAGCCAAGATCGGACAGGGGGCGCGACCACCGGGGAGCTGTTTTTT.

The chain employs TRBV30 and TRBJ2-3; D is perhaps TRBD2 (5 bases). Trimming pared 5 bases from V and 5 bases from J, leaving 11 bases between. The CDR3 runs 12 residues. CDR1 and CDR2 from the germline V gene are GTSNPN and SVGIG (reference sequence). Here the CDR3 reads CAWERVEDTQYF. DNA of the CDR3: TGTGCCTGGGAGAGGGTGGAAGATACGCAGTATTTT. The complete variable domain, with remaining parts taken from reference TRBV30 and TRBJ2-3, reads SQTIHQWPATLVQPVGSPLSLECTVEGTSNPNLYWYRQAAGRGLQLLFYSVGIGQISSEVPQNLSASRPQDRQFILSSKKLLLSDSGFYLCAWERVEDTQYFGPGTRLTVL.

This chain connects TRBV19 to TRBJ1-2; possible D gene TRBD1, 6 bases. The CDR3 sequence is 13 residues long. Germline CDR1 LNHDA, CDR2 SQIVND (reference sequence). Trimming pared 7 bases from V and 4 bases from J, leaving 13 bases between. CDR3 sequence reads: CASTPGTSYGYTF. The CDR3 coding sequence is TGTGCCAGTACTCCCGGGACAAGCTATGGCTACACCTTC.

The V call is TRBV14, the J call TRBJ1-1; unclear D gene. CDR1 is SGHDN and CDR2 is FVKESK in the germline V gene. CDR3 length: 16 residues. V lost 4 bases to trimming and J lost 4 bases, with 19 bases between them. This CDR3 reads CASSPLGRAVLTEAFF. For the CDR3, the DNA is TGTGCCAGCAGCCCCCTAGGGAGGGCGGTCCTCACTGAAGCTTTCTTT.

J is TRBJ2-5 and V is TRBV6-5; TRBD2 might be the D (5 bases). The CDR3 has 14 residues. Trimming took off 3 bases at V and 5 bases at J, with 13 bases between the two ends. CDR1 MNHEY and CDR2 SVGAGI come from the germline V gene. CDR3 in amino acids: CASSYSWRLETQYF. CDR3 bases: TGTGCCAGCAGTTATAGTTGGAGGTTGGAGACCCAGTACTTC.

A few counts support this clone. The CDR3 nucleotides are TGCGCCAGCAGCCAAGATTTTGTGGCAGTAAAGAACACTGAAGCTTTCTTT. It encodes CASSQDFVAVKNTEAFF. The V gene is TRBV4-3, the J gene TRBJ1-1; D remains unclear. Germline CDR1 and CDR2: LGHNA and YSLEER. CDR3 length: 17 amino acids. The V end was cut by 0 bases, the J end by 1 base, with 15 bases between.